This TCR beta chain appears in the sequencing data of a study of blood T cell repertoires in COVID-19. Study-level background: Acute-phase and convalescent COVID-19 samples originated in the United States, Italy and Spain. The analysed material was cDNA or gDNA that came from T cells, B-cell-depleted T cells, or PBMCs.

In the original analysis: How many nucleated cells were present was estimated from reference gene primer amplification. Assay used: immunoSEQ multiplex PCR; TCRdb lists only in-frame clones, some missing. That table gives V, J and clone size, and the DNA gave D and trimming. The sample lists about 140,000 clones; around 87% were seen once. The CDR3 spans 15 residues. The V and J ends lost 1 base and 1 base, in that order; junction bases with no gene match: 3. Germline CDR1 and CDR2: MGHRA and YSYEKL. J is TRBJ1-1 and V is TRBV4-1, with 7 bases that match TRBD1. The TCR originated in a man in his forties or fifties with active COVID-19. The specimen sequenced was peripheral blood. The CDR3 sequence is CASSQVEGANTEAFF. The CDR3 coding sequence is TGCGCCAGCAGCCAAGTGGAGGGGGCGAACACTGAAGCTTTCTTT.